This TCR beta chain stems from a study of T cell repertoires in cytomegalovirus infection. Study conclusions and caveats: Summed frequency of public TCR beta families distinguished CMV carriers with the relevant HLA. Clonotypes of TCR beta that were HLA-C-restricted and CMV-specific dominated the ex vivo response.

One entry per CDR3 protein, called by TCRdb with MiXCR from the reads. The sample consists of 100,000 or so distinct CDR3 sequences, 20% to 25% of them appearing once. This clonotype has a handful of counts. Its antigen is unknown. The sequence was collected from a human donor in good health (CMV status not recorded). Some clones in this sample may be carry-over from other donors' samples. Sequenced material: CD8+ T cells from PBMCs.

CDR3 in amino acids: CASSEFGQIEAFF. In DNA, the CDR3 is TGTGCCAGCAGTGAATTCGGACAGATTGAAGCTTTCTTT. The chain links TRBV25-1 to TRBJ1-1; D possibly corresponds to TRBD1 (6 bases). CDR1 is MGHDK, CDR2 SYGVNS, per germline. V gave up 1 base and J gave up 7 bases, with 10 bases separating them. This CDR3 spans 13 amino acids.